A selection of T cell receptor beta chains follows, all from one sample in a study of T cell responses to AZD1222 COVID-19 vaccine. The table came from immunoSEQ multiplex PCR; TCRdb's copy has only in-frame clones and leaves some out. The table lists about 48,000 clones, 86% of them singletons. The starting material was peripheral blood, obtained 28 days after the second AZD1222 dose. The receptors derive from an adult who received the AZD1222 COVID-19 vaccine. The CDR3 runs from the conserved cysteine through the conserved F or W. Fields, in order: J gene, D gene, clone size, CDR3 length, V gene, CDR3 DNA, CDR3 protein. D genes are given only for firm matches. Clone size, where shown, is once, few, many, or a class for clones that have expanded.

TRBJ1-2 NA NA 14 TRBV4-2 TGTGCCAGCAGCCAAGAGTCCGGTTGGAGTGGCTACACCTTC CASSQESGWSGYTF
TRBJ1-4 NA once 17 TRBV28 TGTGCCAGCAGTTTATCCCCGGGACGGGCAACTAATGAAAAACTGTTTTTT CASSLSPGRATNEKLFF
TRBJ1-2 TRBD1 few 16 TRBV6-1 TGTGCCAGCAGTGAAAGGGGGACAGACCGCTACTATGGCTACACCTTC CASSERGTDRYYGYTF
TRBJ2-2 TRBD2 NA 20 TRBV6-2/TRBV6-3 TGTGCCAGCAGTTACCGCGCCGGGAGGACTCCTGATTTCAACACCGGGGAGCTGTTTTTT CASSYRAGRTPDFNTGELFF
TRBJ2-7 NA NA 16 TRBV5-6 TGTGCCAGCAGCTTGGTGGGCAGCCCAACAGGATACGAGCAGTACTTC CASSLVGSPTGYEQYF
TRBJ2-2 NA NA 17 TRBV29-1 TGCAGCGTTGATTTGGGTTCAGGGGCCTTGAACACCGGGGAGCTGTTTTTT CSVDLGSGALNTGELFF
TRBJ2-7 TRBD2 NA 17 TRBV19 TGTGCCAGTAGTATAGGTCTAGGGACTACCATCGCCTACGAGCAGTACTTC CASSIGLGTTIAYEQYF
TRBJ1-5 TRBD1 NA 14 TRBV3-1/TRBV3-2 TGTGCCAGCAGCACCGGACAGGGGGGACAGCCCCAGCATTTT CASSTGQGGQPQHF
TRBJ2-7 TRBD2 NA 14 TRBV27 TGTGCCAGCAGTTGGACTAGCCCTTCCTACGAGCAGTACTTC CASSWTSPSYEQYF
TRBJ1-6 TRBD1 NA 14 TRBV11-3 TGTGCCAGCAGCCTCGGGACAGATAATTCACCCCTCCACTTT CASSLGTDNSPLHF
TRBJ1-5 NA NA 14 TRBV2 TGTGCCAGCAGCCCGCAACAGGGTTGGCAGCCCCAGCATTTT CASSPQQGWQPQHF
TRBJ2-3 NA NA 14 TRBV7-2 TGTGCCAGCAGCCCTGGAGGGGCAGCAGATACGCAGTATTTT CASSPGGAADTQYF
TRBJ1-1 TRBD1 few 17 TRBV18 TGTGCCAGCTCACAACGGACAGGGATTGGATGGGACACTGAAGCTTTCTTT CASSQRTGIGWDTEAFF
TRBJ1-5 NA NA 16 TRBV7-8 TGTGCCAGCAGCTTAATCGCAGGTCATAGCAATCAGCCCCAGCATTTT CASSLIAGHSNQPQHF
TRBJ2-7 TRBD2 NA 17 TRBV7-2 TGTGCCAGCAGCTTAGTGGGGGGGAGCAGGTGGGACTACGAGCAGTACTTC CASSLVGGSRWDYEQYF
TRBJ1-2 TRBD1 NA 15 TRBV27 TGTGCCAGCAGTTTAAAAGGACAGGGGGCGAGTGGCTACACCTTC CASSLKGQGASGYTF
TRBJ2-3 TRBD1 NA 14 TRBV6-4 TGTGCCAGCAGGCCGGACAGGGGCGCAGATACGCAGTATTTT CASRPDRGADTQYF
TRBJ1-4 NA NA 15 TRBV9 TGTGCCAGCAGCGCCGGGACCTCCCTGGGGGAAAAACTGTTTTTT CASSAGTSLGEKLFF
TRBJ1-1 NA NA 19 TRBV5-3 TGTGCCAGAAGCCCCCGGCGGTCCACACTGCTTTCAGCTCTCACTGAAGCTTTTTTT CARSPRRSTLLSALTEAFF
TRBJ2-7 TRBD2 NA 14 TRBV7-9 TGTGCCAGCAGCCCAGCGGGGATGGTCCACGAGCAGTACTTC CASSPAGMVHEQYF
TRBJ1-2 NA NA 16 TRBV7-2 TGTGCCAGCAGCTTAGACCTTCAAGACAGGCTCTATGGCTACACCTTC CASSLDLQDRLYGYTF
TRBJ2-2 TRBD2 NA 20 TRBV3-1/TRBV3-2 TGTGCCAGCAGCCAAGACCCGGGACTAGCGGGAGGGCCGGGTACCGGGGAGCTGTTTTTT CASSQDPGLAGGPGTGELFF
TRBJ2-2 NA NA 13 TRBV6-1 TGTGCCAGCAGTGAATTAGGGGCCGGGGAGCTGTTTTTT CASSELGAGELFF
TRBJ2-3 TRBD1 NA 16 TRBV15 TGTGCCACCACTCCCCCGGGACAGGGGGCGATAGATACGCAGTATTTT CATTPPGQGAIDTQYF
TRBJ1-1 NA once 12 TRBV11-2 TGTGCCAGCAGCTTAAGTACAACTGAAGCTTTCTTT CASSLSTTEAFF
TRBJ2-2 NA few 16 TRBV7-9 TGTGCCAGCAGCTTAGCCATTGGACAGCCCGCCGGGGAGCTGTTTTTT CASSLAIGQPAGELFF
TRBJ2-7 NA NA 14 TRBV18 TGTGCCAGCTCACCACGTCTGGAAAACTACGAGCAGTACTTC CASSPRLENYEQYF
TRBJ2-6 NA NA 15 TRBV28 TGTGCCAGCAGCCGGGGCGGCTCTGGGGCCAACGTCCTGACTTTC CASSRGGSGANVLTF
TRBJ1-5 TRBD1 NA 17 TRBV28 TGTGCCAGCAGTTCCGGGACAGGGAAAGGAAGCAATCAGCCCCAGCATTTT CASSSGTGKGSNQPQHF
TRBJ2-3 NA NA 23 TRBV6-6 TGTGCCAGCAGCTTGGGCCTTATGGGCCCAACAATAATGCACCTCAATAGCACAGATACGCAGTATTTT CASSLGLMGPTIMHLNSTDTQYF
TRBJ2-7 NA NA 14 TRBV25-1 TGTGCCAGCAGTGAATTTCGGGGGGCGGAGGAGCAGTACTTC CASSEFRGAEEQYF
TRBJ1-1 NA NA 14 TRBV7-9 TGTGCCAGCAGCTTAGTTACTGGGAACACTGAAGCTTTCTTT CASSLVTGNTEAFF
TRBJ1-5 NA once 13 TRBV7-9 TGTGCCAGCAGCCCCGGGGATAATCAGCCCCAGCATTTT CASSPGDNQPQHF
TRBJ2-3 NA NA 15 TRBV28 TGTGCCAGCAGTACCCGGACTAGGGGGCCAGATACGCAGTATTTT CASSTRTRGPDTQYF
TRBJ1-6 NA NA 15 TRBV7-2 TGTGCCAGCAGCCCCCAGGGTGACTATAATTCACCCCTCCACTTT CASSPQGDYNSPLHF
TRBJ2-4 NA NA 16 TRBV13 TGTGCCAGCAGCCCAGACGGACGAACCCAAACAAACATTCAGTACTTC CASSPDGRTQTNIQYF
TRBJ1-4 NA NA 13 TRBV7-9 TGTGCCAGCAGCCAAGGGGTTGTCGAAAAACTGTTTTTT CASSQGVVEKLFF
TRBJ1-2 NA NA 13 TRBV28 TGTGCCAGCAGTCCAGGGAATAACTATGGCTACACCTTC CASSPGNNYGYTF
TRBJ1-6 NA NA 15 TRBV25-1 TGTGCCAGCAGTGAACCGGGACGGTATAATTCACCCCTCCACTTT CASSEPGRYNSPLHF
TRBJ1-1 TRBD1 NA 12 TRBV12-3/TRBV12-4 TGTGCCAGCAGGGGACAGGCCTTTGAAGCTTTCTTT CASRGQAFEAFF
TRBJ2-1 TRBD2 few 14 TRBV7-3 TGTGCCAGCAGCTTTAGCGGGAGTAGCTATGAGCAGTTCTTC CASSFSGSSYEQFF
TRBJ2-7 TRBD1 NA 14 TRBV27 TGTGCCAGCAGTTTCTGGACAGGGGGTGGCGAGCAGTACTTC CASSFWTGGGEQYF
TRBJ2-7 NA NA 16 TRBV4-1 TGCGCCAGCAGCACCACCTCCGGGACGACTTCCTACGAGCAGTACTTC CASSTTSGTTSYEQYF
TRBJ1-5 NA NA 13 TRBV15 TGTGCCACCAGCATTAATAGCAATCAGCCCCAGCATTTT CATSINSNQPQHF
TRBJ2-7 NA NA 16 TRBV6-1 TGTGCCAGCAGTGACGGCGAGGGCTACCTCTTGGACGAGCAGTACTTC CASSDGEGYLLDEQYF
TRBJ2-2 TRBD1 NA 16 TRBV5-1 TGCGCCAGCAGCGAGATCGGGACAGGAATGGCCGGGGAGCTGTTTTTT CASSEIGTGMAGELFF
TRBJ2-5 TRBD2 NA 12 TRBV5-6 TGTGCCAGCAGTGCGGGAGTAGAGACCCAGTACTTC CASSAGVETQYF
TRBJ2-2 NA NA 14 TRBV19 TGTGCCAGTATAGGGACGGGGAACACCGGGGAGCTGTTTTTT CASIGTGNTGELFF
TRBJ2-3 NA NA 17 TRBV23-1 TGCGCCAGCAGTCAATCCTCAGGATCTTTAAGCACAGATACGCAGTATTTT CASSQSSGSLSTDTQYF
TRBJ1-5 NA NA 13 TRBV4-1 TGCGCCAGCTCGACAGGTTTCAATCAGCCCCAGCATTTT CASSTGFNQPQHF
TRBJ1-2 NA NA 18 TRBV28 TGTGCCAGCAGTTTATTTCCCCGTTTGGGGGGGCTAGGCTATGGCTACACCTTC CASSLFPRLGGLGYGYTF
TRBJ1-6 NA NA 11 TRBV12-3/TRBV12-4 TGTGCCAGCAGTCTCAATTCACCCCTCCACTTT CASSLNSPLHF
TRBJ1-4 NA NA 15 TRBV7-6 TGTGCCAGCCAAAGAAGGGGGGCAACTAATGAAAAACTGTTTTTT CASQRRGATNEKLFF
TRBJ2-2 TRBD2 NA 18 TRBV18 TGTGCCAGCTCACCACGGACTAGCGGGAGCGGTGGCACCGGGGAGCTGTTTTTT CASSPRTSGSGGTGELFF
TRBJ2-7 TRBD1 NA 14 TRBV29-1 TGCAGCGTTGAGGGGGACAGTTCAGGCTACGAGCAGTACTTC CSVEGDSSGYEQYF
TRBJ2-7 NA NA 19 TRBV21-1 TGTGCCAGCAGCCCCCGGCAGCCGAGAACCAGCAGAAGGCTCTACGAGCAGTACTTC CASSPRQPRTSRRLYEQYF
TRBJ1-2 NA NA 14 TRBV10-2 TGCGCCAGCAGTGAGGCAGGGCTATACTATGGCTACACCTTC CASSEAGLYYGYTF
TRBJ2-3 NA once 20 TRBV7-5 TGTGTCAGAAGCTTAGCATCGGCGACTAGCGGGAGGACGGGCACAGATACGCAGTATTTT CVRSLASATSGRTGTDTQYF
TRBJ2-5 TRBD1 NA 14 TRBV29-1 TGCAGCGCAGGGACAGGGGCCGGTGGGGAGACCCAGTACTTC CSAGTGAGGETQYF
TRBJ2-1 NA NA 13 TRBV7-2 TGTGCCAGCAGCTTAGCGGGCGTGACGGAGCAGTTCTTC CASSLAGVTEQFF